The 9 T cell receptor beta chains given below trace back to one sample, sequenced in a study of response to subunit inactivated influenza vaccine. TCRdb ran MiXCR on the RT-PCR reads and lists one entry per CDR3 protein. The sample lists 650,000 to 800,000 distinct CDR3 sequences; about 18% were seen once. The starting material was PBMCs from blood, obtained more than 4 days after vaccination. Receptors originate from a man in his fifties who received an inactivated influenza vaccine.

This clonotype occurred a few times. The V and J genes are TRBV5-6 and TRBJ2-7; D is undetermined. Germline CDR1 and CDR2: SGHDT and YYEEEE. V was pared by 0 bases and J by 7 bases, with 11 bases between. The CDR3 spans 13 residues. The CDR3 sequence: CASSLGPLREQYF. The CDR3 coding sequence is TGTGCCAGCAGCTTGGGGCCCTTAAGGGAGCAGTACTTC.

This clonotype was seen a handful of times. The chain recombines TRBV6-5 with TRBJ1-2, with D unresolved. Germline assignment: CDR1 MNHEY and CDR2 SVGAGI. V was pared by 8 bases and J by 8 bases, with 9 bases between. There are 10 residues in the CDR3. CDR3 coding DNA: TGTGCCAGCCCCGCGCGGGGCTACACCTTC. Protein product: CASPARGYTF.

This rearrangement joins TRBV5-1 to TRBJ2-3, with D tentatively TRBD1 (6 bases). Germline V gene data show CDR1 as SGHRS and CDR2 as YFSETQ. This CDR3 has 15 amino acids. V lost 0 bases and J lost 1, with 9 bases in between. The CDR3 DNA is TGCGCCAGCAGCTTGGCCACAGGGCGCACAGATACGCAGTATTTT. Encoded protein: CASSLATGRTDTQYF.

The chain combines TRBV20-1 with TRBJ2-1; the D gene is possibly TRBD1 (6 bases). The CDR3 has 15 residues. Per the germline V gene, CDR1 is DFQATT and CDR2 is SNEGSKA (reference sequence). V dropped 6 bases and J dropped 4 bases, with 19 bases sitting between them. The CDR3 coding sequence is TGCAGTGCACCTCATCCCACAGGGCAATACAATGAGCAGTTCTTC. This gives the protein CSAPHPTGQYNEQFF.

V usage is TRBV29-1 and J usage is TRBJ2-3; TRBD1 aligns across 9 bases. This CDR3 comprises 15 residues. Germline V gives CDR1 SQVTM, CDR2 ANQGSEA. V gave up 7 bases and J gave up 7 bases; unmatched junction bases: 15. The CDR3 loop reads CSGVRLGDRENTQYF. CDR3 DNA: TGCAGCGGAGTCCGTTTAGGGGACAGGGAAAATACGCAGTATTTT.

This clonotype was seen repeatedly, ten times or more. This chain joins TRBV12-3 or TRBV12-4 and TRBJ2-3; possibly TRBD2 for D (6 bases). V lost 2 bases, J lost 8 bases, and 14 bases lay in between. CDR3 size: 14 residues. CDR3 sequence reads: CASSLTQVGGTQYF. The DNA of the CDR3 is TGTGCCAGCAGTTTAACACAGGTGGGGGGTACGCAGTATTTT.

The CDR3 nucleotides read TGTGCCAGCAGTTTGTCAGGGCTTGGGGGCGAGCAGTACTTC. Amino acid sequence: CASSLSGLGGEQYF. The chain uses TRBV12-3 or TRBV12-4 and TRBJ2-7; D could derive from TRBD1 or TRBD2 (5 bases each). CDR3 length equals 14 residues. V gave up 3 bases and J gave up 6 bases, with 15 bases separating them.

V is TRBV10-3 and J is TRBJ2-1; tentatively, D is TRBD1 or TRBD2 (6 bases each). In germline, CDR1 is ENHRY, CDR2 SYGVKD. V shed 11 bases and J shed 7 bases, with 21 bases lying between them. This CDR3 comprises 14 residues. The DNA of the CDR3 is TGTGCCGCCGGCGGGGCAGGGGCCTGGAATGAGCAGTTCTTC. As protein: CAAGGAGAWNEQFF.

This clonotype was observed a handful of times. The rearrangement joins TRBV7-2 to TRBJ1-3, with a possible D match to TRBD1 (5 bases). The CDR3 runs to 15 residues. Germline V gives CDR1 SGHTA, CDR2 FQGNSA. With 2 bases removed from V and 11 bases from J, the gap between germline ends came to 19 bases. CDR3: CASSLHRTTGEPIYF. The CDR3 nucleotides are TGTGCCAGCAGCTTACACAGGACAACCGGGGAACCCATATATTTT.